Listed below are T cell receptor beta chains from one sample, sequenced in a study of blood T cell repertoires in COVID-19. Profiling relied on immunoSEQ multiplex PCR, and the TCRdb table lists in-frame clones only, not all of them. Of 190,000 or so clones listed, about 89% are singletons. The sequenced sample consisted of peripheral blood. The receptor set was obtained from a man aged 40-49 years with active or convalescent COVID-19. Each CDR3 is given with its conserved first and last residue. D genes are given only for firm matches. Some rows have no size entry. The others give once, few or many, or a class for an expanded clone.

NA | NA | TRBJ1-1 | TRBV5-6 | TGTGCCAGCAGCTTGGGTCAGATCACTGAAGCTTTCTTT | CASSLGQITEAFF
NA | NA | TRBJ1-2 | TRBV5-4 | TGTGCCAGCAGCCCCGGACAGACTAACTATGGCTACACCTTC | CASSPGQTNYGYTF
TRBD1 | NA | TRBJ1-2 | TRBV15 | TGTGCCACCAGCCTATGGACAGGAGCTAACTATGGCTACACCTTC | CATSLWTGANYGYTF
TRBD1 | NA | TRBJ1-6 | TRBV2 | TGTGCCAGCAGTGAGATTAAACAGGGGTATAATTCACCCCTCCACTTT | CASSEIKQGYNSPLHF
NA | NA | TRBJ1-2 | TRBV7-2 | TGTGCCAGCAGCCGTCTTTTGGGGCTTGGCTACACCTTC | CASSRLLGLGYTF
TRBD1 | NA | TRBJ1-4 | TRBV6-1 | TGTGCCAGCAGTGAAGTCGGCAGGGGGTTCGAAAAACTGTTTTTT | CASSEVGRGFEKLFF
TRBD1 | NA | TRBJ1-1 | TRBV30 | TGTGCCTGGACTAATGACAGGGGGAGGACTGAAGCTTTCTTT | CAWTNDRGRTEAFF
TRBD1 | NA | TRBJ1-2 | TRBV6-2/TRBV6-3 | TGTGCCAGCAGTACCCGGGACAGGGCTGCTACCTATGGCTACACCTTC | CASSTRDRAATYGYTF
TRBD1 | NA | TRBJ1-2 | TRBV6-1 | TGTGCCAGCAGTGAAGAGATCAGGGGGGTCTATGGCTACACCTTC | CASSEEIRGVYGYTF
TRBD1 | few | TRBJ2-7 | TRBV10-3 | TGTGCCATCAGCAGAGGGTCAGGACAGGGGGCTGCCGAGCAGTACTTC | CAISRGSGQGAAEQYF
NA | NA | TRBJ2-1 | TRBV27 | TGTGCCAGCAGCTTTAGCTCCTACAATGAGCAGTTCTTC | CASSFSSYNEQFF
NA | NA | TRBJ2-7 | TRBV7-2 | TGTGCCAGCAGCTTAGCGGGCCCCTACGAGCAGTACTTC | CASSLAGPYEQYF
NA | NA | TRBJ2-2 | TRBV20-1 | TGCAGTGCTAGTTGGCGGGGCCTTAACACCGGGGAGCTGTTTTTT | CSASWRGLNTGELFF
NA | NA | TRBJ1-2 | TRBV2 | TGTGCCAGCAGCCAGCGGCAGGTCTACGAGTATGGCTACACCTTC | CASSQRQVYEYGYTF
NA | NA | TRBJ1-2 | TRBV14 | TGTGCCAGCAGCCAACCTAGGGGCGAAGGCTACACCTTC | CASSQPRGEGYTF
NA | NA | TRBJ2-7 | TRBV11-2 | TGTGCCAGCAGCCGCGGAGGCTACGAGCAGTACTTC | CASSRGGYEQYF
TRBD1 | NA | TRBJ2-1 | TRBV5-4 | TGTGCCAGCAGCCGATCTCCGGGACAGGGTAAGGATGAGCAGTTCTTC | CASSRSPGQGKDEQFF
NA | NA | TRBJ2-7 | TRBV7-2 | TGTGCCAGCAGCCTGGGGGACACCCCGGTCGGGCAGTACTTC | CASSLGDTPVGQYF
TRBD1 | NA | TRBJ1-6 | TRBV4-2 | TGTGCCAGCAGCCAAGAAGGGGCCAGGACAGGGGGCGTTTGGTCCTATAATTCACCCCTCCACTTT | CASSQEGARTGGVWSYNSPLHF
TRBD1 | NA | TRBJ1-1 | TRBV7-9 | TGTGCCAGCAGCCAAGGGTCAGGGGGCCGGCGAGCTTTCTTT | CASSQGSGGRRAFF
TRBD1 | few | TRBJ1-2 | TRBV6-6 | TGTGCCAGCAGGATAATCGGACAGGGGGCGGGTGGCTACACCTTC | CASRIIGQGAGGYTF
NA | NA | TRBJ1-5 | TRBV7-8 | TGTGCCAGCAGCCTCCTAGGGCCCCAGCATTTT | CASSLLGPQHF
TRBD1 | NA | TRBJ2-1 | TRBV13 | TGTGCCAGCAGCCCCTACACAGGGGGTAGTGAGCAGTTCTTC | CASSPYTGGSEQFF
NA | NA | TRBJ2-2 | TRBV14 | TGTGCCAGCAGCCAAGTCCGGGGAAACACCGGGGAGCTGTTTTTT | CASSQVRGNTGELFF
TRBD1 | NA | TRBJ2-7 | TRBV28 | TGTGCCAGCAGTTTATCCGGGACAGGGGGCGGTCGGGAGCAGTACTTC | CASSLSGTGGGREQYF
NA | NA | TRBJ1-1 | TRBV6-5 | TGTGCCAGCAAAGACATGAACACTGAAGCTTTCTTT | CASKDMNTEAFF
NA | NA | TRBJ1-1 | TRBV18 | TGTGCCAGCTCATCGACCTTTCGGGGGGGCCGGATGAACACTGAAGCTTTCTTT | CASSSTFRGGRMNTEAFF
NA | once | TRBJ1-1 | TRBV30 | TGTGCCTGGAGTGGGGCGGGTATGAACACTGAAGCTTTCTTT | CAWSGAGMNTEAFF
NA | NA | TRBJ1-4 | TRBV6-5 | TGTGCCAGCAGTTACATTAGGGGGAGTAACGAAAAACTGTTTTTT | CASSYIRGSNEKLFF
NA | NA | TRBJ1-3 | TRBV4-1 | TGCGCCAGCAGCCAAGATCCGTCGGGGAGGAACACCATATATTTT | CASSQDPSGRNTIYF
TRBD1 | NA | TRBJ2-2 | TRBV19 | TGTGCCAGTAGTCCACAGGGGGCCCACACCGGGGAGCTGTTTTTT | CASSPQGAHTGELFF
TRBD2 | NA | TRBJ2-1 | TRBV28 | TGTGCCAGCAGTTCGACTAGCGGGGGCAGTGAGCAGTTCTTC | CASSSTSGGSEQFF
NA | NA | TRBJ1-5 | TRBV6-5 | TGTGCCAGCAGGGGCTGGCAGTTGACGGCCCAGCCCCAGCATTTT | CASRGWQLTAQPQHF
NA | NA | TRBJ1-3 | TRBV18 | TGTGCCAGCTCACCTTCCAGGGGCGCCAACACCATATATTTT | CASSPSRGANTIYF
TRBD2 | NA | TRBJ2-3 | TRBV7-6 | TGTGCCAGCAGCTTATTTCCTAGCGGGGGAGACACAGATACGCAGTATTTT | CASSLFPSGGDTDTQYF
TRBD1 | NA | TRBJ2-7 | TRBV18 | TGTGCCAGCTCACCCCAAGACAGGGGGTTGTACGAGCAGTACTTC | CASSPQDRGLYEQYF
TRBD2 | NA | TRBJ2-1 | TRBV5-1 | TGCGCCAGCAGCAAGCTTCTAGCGGGGGCCCTCAATGAGCAGTTCTTC | CASSKLLAGALNEQFF
NA | NA | TRBJ2-1 | TRBV28 | TGTGCCAGCAGCTGGGGCGGGGTGGTCTCCGAGCAGTTCTTC | CASSWGGVVSEQFF
TRBD1 | few | TRBJ1-1 | TRBV11-1 | TGTGCCAGCAGCTTGCCGATCTCGGACAGGGACACTGAAGCTTTCTTT | CASSLPISDRDTEAFF
TRBD1 | once | TRBJ1-2 | TRBV19 | TGTGCCAGTAGTATAGAGGACAGGGGGGACCCTTATGGCTACACCTTC | CASSIEDRGDPYGYTF
TRBD1 | NA | TRBJ2-3 | TRBV2 | TGTGCCAGCAGGGGCGGACAGGCCCTAACCACAGATACGCAGTATTTT | CASRGGQALTTDTQYF
TRBD2 | once | TRBJ2-5 | TRBV25-1 | TGTGCCAGCAGCCTAGCGGGGGGCCAAGAGACCCAGTACTTC | CASSLAGGQETQYF